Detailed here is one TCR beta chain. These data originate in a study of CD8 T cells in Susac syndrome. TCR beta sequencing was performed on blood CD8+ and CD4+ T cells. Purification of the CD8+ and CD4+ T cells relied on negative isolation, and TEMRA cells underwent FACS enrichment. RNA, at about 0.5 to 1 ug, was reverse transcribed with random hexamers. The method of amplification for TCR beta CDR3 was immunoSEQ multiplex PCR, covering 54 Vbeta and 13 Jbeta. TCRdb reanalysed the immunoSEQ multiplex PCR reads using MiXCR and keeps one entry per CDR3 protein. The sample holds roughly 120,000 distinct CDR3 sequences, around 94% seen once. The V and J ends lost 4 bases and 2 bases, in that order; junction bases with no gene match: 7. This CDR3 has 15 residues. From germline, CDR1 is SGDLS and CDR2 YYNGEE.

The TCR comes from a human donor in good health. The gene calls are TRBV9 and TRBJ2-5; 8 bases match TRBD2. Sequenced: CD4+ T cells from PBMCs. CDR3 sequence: CASSTGLVRQETQYF. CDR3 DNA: TGTGCCAGCAGCACGGGACTAGTTAGGCAAGAGACCCAGTACTTC. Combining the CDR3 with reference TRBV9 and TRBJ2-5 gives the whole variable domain DSGVTQTPKHLITATGQRVTLRCSPRSGDLSVYWYQQSLDQGLQFLIQYYNGEERAKGNILERFSAQQFPDLHSELNLSSLELGDSALYFCASSTGLVRQETQYFGPGTRLLVL.